This entry concerns a single T cell receptor beta chain. This entry is derived from a study of OX40 agonist ivuxolimab in advanced cancers. Germline loops: CDR1 SGHRS, CDR2 YFSETQ. This CDR3 region has 15 residues. With 0 bases removed from V and 2 bases from J, the gap between germline ends came to 8 bases. Measured with immunoSEQ multiplex PCR; TCRdb has only the in-frame clones, and not every one. The data hold 60,000 to 95,000 clones, with about 85% observed a single time. The chain carries TRBV5-1 and TRBJ2-2; D is uncertain. This material consisted of CD4+ or CD8+ T cells sorted from blood, taken in a trial of the OX40 agonist ivuxolimab. The source is an adult with an advanced solid tumor such as melanoma, head and neck, liver or kidney cancer. The CDR3 spells CASSLDTANTGELFF. The CDR3 DNA reads TGCGCCAGCAGCTTGGACACCGCTAACACCGGGGAGCTGTTTTTT.